This TCR beta chain was sequenced during a study of blood T cell repertoires in COVID-19. About the study: The United States, Italy and Spain provided the acute and convalescent COVID-19 samples. Nucleic acid was either cDNA or gDNA, and it came from T cells, B-cell-depleted T cells, or PBMCs.

The data were produced by immunoSEQ multiplex PCR, yet TCRdb's version contains in-frame clones alone and is incomplete. Of 280,000 or so clones in the sample, about 80% were seen once. Trimming shortened V by 0 bases and J by 8 bases, and 10 bases separated the two germline ends. CDR1 and CDR2 from the germline V gene are LGHDT and YNNKEL (reference sequence). The CDR3 loop spans 13 amino acids. Material for sequencing was peripheral blood. This sequence was found in a woman between 50 and 59 years old who had recovered from COVID-19. The chain has TRBV3-1 (or the pseudogene TRBV3-2) and TRBJ1-2; perhaps TRBD1 as D (5 bases). The DNA of the CDR3 is TGTGCCAGCAGCCAAGATGGAGGGGTGGGCTACACCTTC. This translates into CASSQDGGVGYTF.